This T cell receptor beta chain derives from a study of breast tumors, draining lymph nodes, adjacent tissues. CDR1 and CDR2 (germline): SGDLS, YYNGEE. The V segment lost 4 bases and the J segment 1 base; nucleotides outside the gene matches: 3. The CDR3 has 15 amino acids. Samples came from axillary lymph nodes draining the breast cancer. Study observations and caveats: Tumor and nontumor repertoires were significantly more similar in luminal-like than in basal-like breast cancer. Tumor repertoires ranked between lymph nodes and nontumor tissue in diversity, with V and J gene preferences. Data fit most tumor T cells coming from lymph node, expanding in tumor. Data only fit, rather than demonstrated, lymph node origin of most tumor T cells.

In this sample, this clonotype turned up many times. The antigen is unknown. TCRdb re-called the multiplex PCR reads with MiXCR, one entry per CDR3 protein. The data show approximately 280,000 distinct CDR3 sequences, around 30% seen once. Sequenced material: axillary lymph node tissue. This sequence joins TRBV9 and TRBJ2-5, with 11 bases lining up with TRBD1. This sequence originates from a female donor with breast cancer. Some clones in this sample may be carry-over from other donors' samples. The CDR3 region is CASSKGQGAQETQYF. CDR3 nucleotides: TGTGCCAGCAGCAAAGGACAGGGGGCCCAAGAGACCCAGTACTTC.